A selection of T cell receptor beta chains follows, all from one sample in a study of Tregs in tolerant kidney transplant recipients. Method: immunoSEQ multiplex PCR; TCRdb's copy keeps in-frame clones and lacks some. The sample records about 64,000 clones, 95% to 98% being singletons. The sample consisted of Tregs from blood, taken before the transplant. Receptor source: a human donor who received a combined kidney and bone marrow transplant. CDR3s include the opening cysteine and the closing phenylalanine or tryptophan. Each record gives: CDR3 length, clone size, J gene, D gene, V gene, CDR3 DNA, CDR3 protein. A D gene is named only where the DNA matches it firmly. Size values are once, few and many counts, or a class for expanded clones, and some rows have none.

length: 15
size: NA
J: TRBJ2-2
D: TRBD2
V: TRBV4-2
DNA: TGTGCCAGCAGTCCTAGCGGTCCCCCCACCGGGGAGCTGTTTTTT
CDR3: CASSPSGPPTGELFF

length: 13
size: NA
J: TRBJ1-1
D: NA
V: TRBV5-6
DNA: TGTGCCAGCAGCTTAACAGGGAACACTGAAGCTTTCTTT
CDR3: CASSLTGNTEAFF

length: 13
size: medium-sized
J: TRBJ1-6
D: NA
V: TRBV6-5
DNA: TGTGCCAGCAGTTACGGTGCGGATTCACCCCTCCACTTT
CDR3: CASSYGADSPLHF

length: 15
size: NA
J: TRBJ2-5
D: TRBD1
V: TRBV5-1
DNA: TGCGCCAGCAGCTTGGAGAAGGGGGCAGGGGAGACCCAGTACTTC
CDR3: CASSLEKGAGETQYF

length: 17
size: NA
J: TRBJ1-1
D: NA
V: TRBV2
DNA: TGTGCCAGCAGTTTTTCAATAATTTCAACAGGGAAAACTGAAGCTTTCTTT
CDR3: CASSFSIISTGKTEAFF

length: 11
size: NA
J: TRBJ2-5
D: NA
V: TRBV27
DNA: TGTGCCAGCAGTCCTAAAGAGACCCAGTACTTC
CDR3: CASSPKETQYF

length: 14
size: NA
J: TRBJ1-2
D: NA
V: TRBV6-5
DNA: TGTGCCAGCAGCGCCCTATGGTCCCGTCATGGCTACACCTTC
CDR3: CASSALWSRHGYTF

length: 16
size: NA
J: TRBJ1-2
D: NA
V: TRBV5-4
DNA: TGTGCCAGCAGCTTGGGGCGGGGTCCCTATAACTATGGCTACACCTTC
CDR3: CASSLGRGPYNYGYTF

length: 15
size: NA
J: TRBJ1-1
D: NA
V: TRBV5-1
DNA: TGCGCCAGCAGCTTGGGTGGCAGGGGAATCACTGAAGCTTTCTTT
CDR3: CASSLGGRGITEAFF

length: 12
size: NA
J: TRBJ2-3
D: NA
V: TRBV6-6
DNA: TGTGCCAGCAGTCGTATCACAGATACGCAGTATTTT
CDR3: CASSRITDTQYF

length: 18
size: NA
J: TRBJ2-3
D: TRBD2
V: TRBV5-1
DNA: TGCGCCAGCAGCTTGTGGGTGATTGGCGGGGGGGCCACAGATACGCAGTATTTT
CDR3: CASSLWVIGGGATDTQYF

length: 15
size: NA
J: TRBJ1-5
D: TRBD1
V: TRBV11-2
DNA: TGTGCCAGCAGCTTAGGGGGACAGCGCAATCAGCCCCAGCATTTT
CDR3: CASSLGGQRNQPQHF

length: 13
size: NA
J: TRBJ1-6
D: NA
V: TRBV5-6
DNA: TGTGCCAGCAGCTTGACAGATAATTCACCCCTCCACTTT
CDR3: CASSLTDNSPLHF

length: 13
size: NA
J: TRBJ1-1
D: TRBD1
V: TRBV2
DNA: TGTGCCAATCAGACAGGGAAGTACACTGAAGCTTTCTTT
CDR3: CANQTGKYTEAFF

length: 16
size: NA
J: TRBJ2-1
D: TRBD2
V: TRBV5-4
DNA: TGTGCCAGCAGCCCTCCTGGGACTAGCGTGACGAATGAGCAGTTCTTC
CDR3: CASSPPGTSVTNEQFF

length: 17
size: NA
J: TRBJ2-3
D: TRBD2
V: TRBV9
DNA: TGTGCCAGCAGCGTAGATCTAGCGGCCACGACCTCAGATACGCAGTATTTT
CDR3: CASSVDLAATTSDTQYF

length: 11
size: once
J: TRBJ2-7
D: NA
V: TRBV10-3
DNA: TGTGCCATCAGTCTTGCCTACGAGCAGTACTTC
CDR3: CAISLAYEQYF

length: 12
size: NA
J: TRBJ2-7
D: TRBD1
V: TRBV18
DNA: TGTGCCAGCTCACCTGGGACAGTCGAGCAGTACTTC
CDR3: CASSPGTVEQYF

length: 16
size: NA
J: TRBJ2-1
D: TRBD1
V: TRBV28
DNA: TGTGCCAGCAGTCCAACTGGGACAGGGATGAGAAATGAGCAGTTCTTC
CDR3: CASSPTGTGMRNEQFF

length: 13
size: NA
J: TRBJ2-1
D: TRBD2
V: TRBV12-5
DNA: TGTGCTAGCGGGACTAGCGGGAGCAATGAGCAGTTCTTC
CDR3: CASGTSGSNEQFF

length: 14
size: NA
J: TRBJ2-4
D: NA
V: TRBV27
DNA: TGTGCCAGCAGTCTCGACAGCGTCAAAAACATTCAGTACTTC
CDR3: CASSLDSVKNIQYF

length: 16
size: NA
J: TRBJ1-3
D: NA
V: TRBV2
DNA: TGTGCCAGCAGTGAAAAGCCCACCAGGGTTGGAAACACCATATATTTT
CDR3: CASSEKPTRVGNTIYF

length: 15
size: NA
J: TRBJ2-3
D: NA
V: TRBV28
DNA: TGTGCCAGCAGTGGGACGGAGGGTACCGCAGATACGCAGTATTTT
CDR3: CASSGTEGTADTQYF

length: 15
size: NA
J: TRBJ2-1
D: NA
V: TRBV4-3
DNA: TGCGCCAGCAGCCAAGAAAACCGAGCCTACAATGAGCAGTTCTTC
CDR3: CASSQENRAYNEQFF

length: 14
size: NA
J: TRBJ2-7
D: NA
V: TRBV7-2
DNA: TGTGCCAGCAGCTTAGCCCAGGCCCCCTACGAGCAGTACTTC
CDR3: CASSLAQAPYEQYF

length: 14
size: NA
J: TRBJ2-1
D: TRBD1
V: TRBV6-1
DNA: TGTGCCAGCATGAGGACAGGGTCCTACAATGAGCAGTTCTTC
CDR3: CASMRTGSYNEQFF

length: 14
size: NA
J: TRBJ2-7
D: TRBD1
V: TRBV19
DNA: TGTGCCAGTAGTATCCGGCAGGGGGCTTACGAGCAGTACTTC
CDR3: CASSIRQGAYEQYF

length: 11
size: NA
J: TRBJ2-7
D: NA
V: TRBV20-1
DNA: TGCAGTATCGCCGCACACTACGAGCAGTACTTC
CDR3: CSIAAHYEQYF

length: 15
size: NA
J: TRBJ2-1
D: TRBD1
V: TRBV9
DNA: TGTGCCAGCAGCGTAGCGGGACAGGGGTACAATGAGCAGTTCTTC
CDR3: CASSVAGQGYNEQFF

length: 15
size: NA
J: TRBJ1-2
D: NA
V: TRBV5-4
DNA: TGTGCCAGCAGCAACCACGGGGGTGGGGGCTATGGCTACACCTTC
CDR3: CASSNHGGGGYGYTF

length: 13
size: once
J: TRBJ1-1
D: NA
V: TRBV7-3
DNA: TGTGCCAGCAGCTTAATGGAGGACACTGAAGCTTTCTTT
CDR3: CASSLMEDTEAFF

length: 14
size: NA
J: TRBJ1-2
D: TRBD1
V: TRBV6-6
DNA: TGTGCCAGCAGTTGGACAGGGGGCTCGGGTGGCTACACCTTC
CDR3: CASSWTGGSGGYTF

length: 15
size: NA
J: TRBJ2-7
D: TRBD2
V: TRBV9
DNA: TGTGCCCGCCCACTAGCGGGGGGCGCCACCTACGAGCAGTACTTC
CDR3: CARPLAGGATYEQYF

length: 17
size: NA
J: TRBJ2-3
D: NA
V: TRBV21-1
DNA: TGTGCCAGCCCTTGGTTGTGGTCAGGGGGCGATTTAGATACGCAGTATTTT
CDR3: CASPWLWSGGDLDTQYF

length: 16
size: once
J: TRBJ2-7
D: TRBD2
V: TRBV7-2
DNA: TGTGCCAGCAGCTTAGCGCGGCGGGAGTATGCCTACGAGCAGTACTTC
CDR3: CASSLARREYAYEQYF

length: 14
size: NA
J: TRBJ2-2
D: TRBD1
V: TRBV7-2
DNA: TGTGCCAGCAGACTAACAGGGGGCACCGGGGAGCTGTTTTTT
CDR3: CASRLTGGTGELFF

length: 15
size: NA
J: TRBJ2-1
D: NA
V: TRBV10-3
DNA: TGTGCCATGGGGGGAGGTTCCTACTCCTACAATGAGCAGTTCTTC
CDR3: CAMGGGSYSYNEQFF

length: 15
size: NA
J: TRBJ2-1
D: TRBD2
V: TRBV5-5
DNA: TGTGCCAGCAGCAGAACTAGCGGGGTGGGAAGTGAGCAGTTCTTC
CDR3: CASSRTSGVGSEQFF

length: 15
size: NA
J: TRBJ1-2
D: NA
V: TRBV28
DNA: TGTGCCAGCAGTCGGAGGACCCCTGGGGACTATGGCTACACCTTC
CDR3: CASSRRTPGDYGYTF

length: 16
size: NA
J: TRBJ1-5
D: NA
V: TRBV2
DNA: TGTGCCAGCAGTGAAGCGGGGGGAGGGTGGTGGCAGCCCCAGCATTTT
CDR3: CASSEAGGGWWQPQHF

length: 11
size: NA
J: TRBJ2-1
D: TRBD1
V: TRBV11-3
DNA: TGTGCCAGCAGCGCGACAGGGGTCCAGTTCTTC
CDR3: CASSATGVQFF

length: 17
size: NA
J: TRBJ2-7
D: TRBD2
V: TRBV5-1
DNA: TGCGCCAGCAGCTTGGCCGGGGGGAGTTCCTATCCCTACGAGCAGTACTTC
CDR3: CASSLAGGSSYPYEQYF

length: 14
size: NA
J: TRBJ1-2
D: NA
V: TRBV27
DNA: TGTGCCAGCAGTTTATTTGGGGCTGACGTCGGCTACACCTTC
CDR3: CASSLFGADVGYTF

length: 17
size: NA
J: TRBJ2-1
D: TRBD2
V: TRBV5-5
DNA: TGTGCCAGCAGCTTGGGCCCCCAGCGGGGGGGCCTAAATGAGCAGTTCTTC
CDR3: CASSLGPQRGGLNEQFF

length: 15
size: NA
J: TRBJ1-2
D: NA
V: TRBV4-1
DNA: TGCGCCAGCAGCCAAGTCGGGGTTCGGGACTATGGCTACACCTTC
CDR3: CASSQVGVRDYGYTF

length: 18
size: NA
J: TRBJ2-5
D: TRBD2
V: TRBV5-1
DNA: TGCGCCAGCAGCCAAACCTCTAGCGGGGGGGCCTCAATGGAGACCCAGTACTTC
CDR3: CASSQTSSGGASMETQYF

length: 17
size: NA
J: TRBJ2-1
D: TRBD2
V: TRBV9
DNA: TGTGCCAGCAGCGTAGGCCTAGCGGGGGGGGATGGCAATGAGCAGTTCTTC
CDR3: CASSVGLAGGDGNEQFF

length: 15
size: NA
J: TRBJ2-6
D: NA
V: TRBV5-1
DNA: TGCGCCAGCAGCCATACAGGGCCCGGGGCCAACGTCCTGACTTTC
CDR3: CASSHTGPGANVLTF

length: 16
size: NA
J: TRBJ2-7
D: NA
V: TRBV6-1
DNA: TGTGCCAGCAGTGGGACAAAGGGGCGACTTGCCTACGAGCAGTACTTC
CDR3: CASSGTKGRLAYEQYF

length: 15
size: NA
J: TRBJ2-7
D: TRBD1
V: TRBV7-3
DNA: TGTGCCAGCAGCCTGAGGGGGGCAGGGGGCGACGAGCAGTACTTC
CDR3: CASSLRGAGGDEQYF

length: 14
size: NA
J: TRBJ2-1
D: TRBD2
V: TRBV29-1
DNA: TGCAGCGTTGAAAGCAGCGGGAGTAGTGGAGAGCAGTTCTTC
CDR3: CSVESSGSSGEQFF